The 7 T cell receptor beta chains presented below share a single source sample, sequenced in a study of tumor-infiltrating lymphocytes in primary liver carcinoma. From around 530 ng of total RNA, TCR beta-specific cDNA was reverse-transcribed using a constant-region primer. Investigators got TCR beta libraries out of three nested multiplex PCR rounds, done with slightly modified ARM-PCR. Both of the initial two PCR rounds ran for roughly 11 cycles and employed TRBV1-TRBV30 forward primers alongside a C-beta reverse primer. TCRdb re-derived calls from the multiplex PCR reads in MiXCR, one entry per CDR3 protein. The sample includes approximately 300,000 distinct CDR3 sequences, 65% seen only once; the top ten take approximately 9%. Unsorted whole blood served as the source of blood RNA, and germline DNA was extracted as well. Sequencing input: peripheral blood. These receptors were taken from a man aged 40-50 years with primary liver carcinoma and hepatitis B virus infection.

Of note for this clonotype: One end of the junction is discordant with germline, which a read error may explain. The chain combines TRBV29-1 with TRBJ2-3, with 7 bases lining up with TRBD2. Germline-derived CDR1 and CDR2 are SQVTM and ANQGSEA. The length of the CDR3 is 11 residues. The CDR3: CSSRLADMQYF. The DNA of the CDR3 is TGCAGCTCGCGACTAGCCGATATGCAGTATTTT.

J is TRBJ1-4 and V is TRBV5-1; maybe TRBD1 (6 bases). V was trimmed by 0 bases and J by 8 bases, leaving 14 bases between them. The CDR3 spans 15 residues. Germline V CDR1 and CDR2: SGHRS, YFSETQ. In DNA form, the CDR3 reads TGCGCCAGCAGCTTGGCCCGACCGCAGGGGGAAAAACTGTTTTTT. This translates into CASSLARPQGEKLFF.

Concerning this clonotype: Lacking the conserved final phenylalanine or tryptophan, this CDR3 likely reflects a read error. The chain uses TRBV30 and TRBJ1-2; 7 bases are shared with TRBD1. The germline gives CDR1 GTSNPN, CDR2 SVGIG (reference sequence). V gave up 0 bases and J gave up 5 bases; unmatched junction bases: 9. CDR3 length equals 15 residues. In nucleotides, the CDR3 is TGTGCCTGGAGTGTAGAGGGGGCTCCGGGATATGGCTACACCATC. It encodes CAWSVEGAPGYGYTI.

Note on this clonotype: One junction end disagrees with the germline gene, perhaps due to a read error. This rearrangement joins TRBV5-6 to TRBJ2-6; possible D gene TRBD2, 6 bases. This CDR3 has 16 residues. The germline gives CDR1 SGHDT, CDR2 YYEEEE. The CDR3 spells CASSLAGEAGANDLTF. CDR3 nucleotide sequence: TGTGCCAGCAGCTTGGCGGGGGAGGCTGGGGCCAACGACCTGACTTTC.

Remarks on this clonotype: This may be a read error: a much more frequent sequence differs by one nucleotide. The chain recombines TRBV4-1 with TRBJ2-3; tentatively, D is TRBD2 (6 bases). Germline CDR1 reads MGHRA; CDR2 reads YSYEKL. This CDR3 is 16 amino acids long. As DNA, the CDR3 is TGCGCCAGCAGCTCAGCGGGTCGCGATCGCACAGATGCGCAGTATTTT. Translating it yields CASSSAGRDRTDAQYF.

This chain links TRBV6-2 or TRBV6-3 with TRBJ1-2, with TRBD1 as a possible D gene (6 bases). The CDR3 runs 13 residues. The germline V gene has CDR1 MNHEY and CDR2 SVGEGT. V lost 4 bases and J lost 11, with 17 bases in between. CDR3 loop: CASSSRDTRWYTF. The CDR3 DNA is TGTGCCAGCAGTTCCCGGGACACGCGGTGGTACACCTTC.

This clonotype was recorded at least ten times. The chain joins TRBV4-1 to TRBJ2-3; D is uncertain. The V and J ends lost 4 bases and 2 bases respectively, with 10 bases between them. Germline V gene sequence: CDR1 MGHRA, CDR2 YSYEKL. This CDR3 has 14 residues. The chain's CDR3 is CASSLLSVTDTQYF. The CDR3 DNA is TGCGCCAGCAGCCTCCTATCTGTCACAGATACGCAGTATTTT.